The clone carrying this T cell receptor (beta chain) occurred a few times. Its antigen is undetermined. The data derive from a study of T-cell memory formation after mild COVID-19. CDR3 size: 12 residues. Trimming removed 4 bases from V and 9 bases from J, with 10 bases in between. In germline, CDR1 is SGHTA, CDR2 FQGTGA. Study-wide points: Researchers found some responding clones in pre-infection memory, a sign that cross-reactive memory joined.

Each CDR3 protein is one row after TCRdb ran MiXCR on the 5' RACE reads. The sample consists of fewer than 600,000 distinct CDR3 sequences, roughly a fifth of them appearing once. This rearrangement joins TRBV7-3 to TRBJ2-1; no definite D call. The sequenced material came from PBMCs or a T cell subset sorted from them (not recorded which). The sequence was obtained from an adult woman who had mild COVID-19 (a few samples of this study predate the infection). Cell type and time point are not known. The CDR3 nucleotides read TGTGCCAGCAGCTCCCCTGGCGGTGAGCAGTTCTTC. This codes for CASSSPGGEQFF. Looking up the rest from reference TRBV7-3 and TRBJ2-1 gives the full variable domain: GAGVSQTPSNKVTEKGKYVELRCDPISGHTALYWYRQSLGQGPEFLIYFQGTGAADDSGLPNDRFFAVRPEGSVSTLKIQRTERGDSAVYLCASSSPGGEQFFGPGTRLTVL.